What follows are 22 T cell receptor beta chains derived from one specimen sequenced in a study of cytomegalovirus exposure and HLA in healthy donors. Primers included in the PCR were 60 Vbeta and 13 Jbeta primers. Sequencing used immunoSEQ multiplex PCR; TCRdb keeps in-frame clones, though not all of them. There are about 150,000 clones in the sample; about 75% occur only once, and 1.1% to 1.5% lies in the top ten. The sample consisted of PBMCs. These receptor sequences come from a middle-aged woman in good health and CMV-seronegative.

The V and J genes are TRBV18 and TRBJ1-3; D is possibly TRBD1 (5 bases). V was clipped by 2 bases and J by 4 bases, with 12 bases between them. Germline V lookup: CDR1 KGHSH, CDR2 LQKENI. CDR3 length: 15 amino acids. CDR3 sequence (DNA): TGTGCCAGCTCACCAGCAGGGTCCCACGGAAACACCATATATTTT. As protein: CASSPAGSHGNTIYF.

This chain links TRBV18 with TRBJ1-5; D ambiguous. The length of the CDR3 is 14 residues. Trimming shortened V by 2 bases and J by 5 bases, and 10 bases separated the two germline ends. Germline CDR1 and CDR2: KGHSH and LQKENI. Here the CDR3 DNA reads TGTGCCAGCTCACCAAAACAGTCCGATCAGCCCCAGCATTTT. Translated: CASSPKQSDQPQHF.

The gene calls are TRBV4-3 and TRBJ1-2, with a weak D call TRBD1 (5 bases). CDR1 is LGHNA and CDR2 is YSLEER in the germline V gene. Between the trimmed V and J ends, which lost 0 bases and 4 bases, there was a span of 21 bases. This CDR3 has 18 amino acids. CDR3 region: CASSQEGPRRQNIYGYTF. DNA of the CDR3: TGCGCCAGCAGCCAAGAGGGCCCCCGAAGACAGAACATCTATGGCTACACCTTC.

This clone was observed once. The gene calls are TRBV11-2 and TRBJ2-7; perhaps TRBD2 as D (6 bases). Per the germline V gene, CDR1 is SGHAT and CDR2 is FQNNGV. CDR3 size: 14 residues. V lost 5 bases and J lost 0, with 11 bases in between. This CDR3 reads CASSTGSLSYEQYF. CDR3 nucleotides: TGTGCCAGCAGCACCGGGAGCCTCTCCTACGAGCAGTACTTC.

This clone was found a few times. DNA for the CDR3: TGTGCCAGCAGCCTAGCGGGGGTGTACCAAGAGACCCAGTACTTC. The encoded protein is CASSLAGVYQETQYF. The V gene is TRBV9, the J gene TRBJ2-5; 10 bases agree with TRBD2. The V and J ends lost 4 bases and 0 bases, in that order; junction bases with no gene match: 3. CDR1 and CDR2 (germline): SGDLS, YYNGEE. The CDR3 is 15 residues long.

The chain links TRBV5-1 to TRBJ1-2; D unresolved. Trimming left V 0 bases short and J 2 bases short, with 11 bases between. In germline, CDR1 is SGHRS, CDR2 YFSETQ. The CDR3 extends over 15 amino acids. Here the CDR3 reads CASSLDGSGNYGYTF. Here the CDR3 DNA reads TGCGCCAGCAGCTTGGATGGGAGTGGAAACTATGGCTACACCTTC.

The chain carries TRBV28 and TRBJ1-6; 7 positions match TRBD1. The CDR3 is 15 amino acids. Germline-derived CDR1 and CDR2 are MDHEN and SYDVKM. Germline trimming cut 5 bases from V and 7 bases from J; bases unmatched to any gene: 8. CDR3 DNA sequence: TGTGCCAGCAGTCCCGCGGGACAGATGAATTCACCCCTCCACTTT. It encodes CASSPAGQMNSPLHF.

The chain combines TRBV5-1 with TRBJ2-1; no reliable D call. This CDR3 region has 15 residues. Germline V gives CDR1 SGHRS, CDR2 YFSETQ. The V and J ends lost 0 bases and 0 bases respectively, with 7 bases between them. CDR3 bases: TGCGCCAGCAGCTTGGGAGTAAGCTCCTACAATGAGCAGTTCTTC. This codes for CASSLGVSSYNEQFF.

This clone was observed a handful of times. The chain carries TRBV27 and TRBJ1-1, with 11 bases that match TRBD1. Trimming at V came to 7 bases and at J to 3 bases, leaving 10 bases not matched to a gene. The CDR3 sequence is 16 residues long. Germline CDR1 MNHEY, CDR2 SMNVEV (reference sequence). CDR3 nucleotide sequence: TGTGCCAGCATTACGGACAGGGGGCGTAGGGACACTGAAGCTTTCTTT. This codes for CASITDRGRRDTEAFF.

The CDR3 spells CASSTDRVNEQFF. The CDR3 DNA reads as TGTGCCAGCAGCACTGACAGGGTCAATGAGCAGTTCTTC. This chain uses TRBV7-3 with TRBJ2-1; 7 nucleotides line up with TRBD1. The V segment lost 5 bases and the J segment 6 bases; nucleotides outside the gene matches: 4. The germline CDR1 and CDR2 sequences are SGHTA and FQGTGA. CDR3 size: 13 residues.

The table lists this clone with a few counts. V and J are TRBV7-9 and TRBJ1-1, with D tentatively TRBD1 (5 bases). Trimming left V 1 base short and J 7 bases short, with 7 bases between. CDR3 length: 12 residues. CDR1 is SEHNR, CDR2 FQNEAQ, per germline (reference sequence). CDR3 region: CASSLETVEAFF. DNA of the CDR3: TGTGCCAGCAGCTTAGAGACAGTTGAAGCTTTCTTT.

The chain uses TRBV5-1 and TRBJ1-1; no firm D call. The length of the CDR3 is 14 residues. Germline V gene sequence: CDR1 SGHRS, CDR2 YFSETQ. V was clipped by 0 bases and J by 1 base, with 7 bases between them. CDR3 sequence: CASSLVVQNTEAFF. As DNA, the CDR3 is TGCGCCAGCAGCTTGGTAGTTCAGAACACTGAAGCTTTCTTT.

This clone has only a few counts. The J gene is TRBJ2-5, the V gene TRBV6-5; 9 bases match TRBD1. This CDR3 has 15 residues. Trimming at V came to 6 bases and at J to 5 bases, leaving 10 bases not matched to a gene. Germline V gives CDR1 MNHEY, CDR2 SVGAGI. Here the CDR3 DNA reads TGTGCCAGCAGCCGGGGACAGGGCGTAGGGGAGACCCAGTACTTC. This sequence encodes CASSRGQGVGETQYF.

The sample holds a few counts of this clone. The chain combines TRBV14 with TRBJ2-1; 9 bases fit TRBD2. Germline CDR1 reads SGHDN; CDR2 reads FVKESK. The CDR3 extends over 17 amino acids. The V and J ends lost 2 bases and 7 bases, in that order; junction bases with no gene match: 12. CDR3 in DNA: TGTGCCAGCAGCCAACCTTCTAGCGGGGTTAGAAGGAATGAGCAGTTCTTC. Translating gives CASSQPSSGVRRNEQFF.

This clone was detected only once. This sequence joins TRBV6-5 and TRBJ2-7; weak D call: TRBD2 (6 bases). CDR1 is MNHEY and CDR2 is SVGAGI in the germline V gene. The CDR3 sequence is 14 residues long. V lost 5 bases to trimming and J lost 2 bases, with 13 bases between them. In DNA, the CDR3 is TGTGCCAGCAGTCACGGGACTTTAGCCTACGAGCAGTACTTC. It translates to CASSHGTLAYEQYF.

The gene calls are TRBV4-1 and TRBJ1-6, with TRBD1 matching 9 bases. Germline values: CDR1 MGHRA, CDR2 YSYEKL. V shed 2 bases, J shed 6 bases, and the junction held 5 bases outside the gene matches. This CDR3 contains 16 residues. Written as DNA, the CDR3 is TGCGCCAGCAGCCAACCCCGGGACAGGGCTAATTCACCCCTCCACTTT. Its translation is CASSQPRDRANSPLHF.

The chain couples TRBV7-9 to TRBJ2-2; TRBD1 matches at 11 bases. V dropped 7 bases and J dropped 4; count of bases not matched to a gene: 8. CDR1 and CDR2 from the germline V gene are SEHNR and FQNEAQ (reference sequence). The CDR3 has 16 residues. The CDR3, as DNA: TGTGCCAGCAACTTCGGGACAGGGGGTATCACCGGGGAGCTGTTTTTT. Protein product: CASNFGTGGITGELFF.

The chain couples TRBV7-9 to TRBJ2-1, with TRBD2 matching over 8 bases. V lost 6 bases, J lost 5 bases, and 9 bases stayed unmatched. Germline V CDR1 and CDR2: SEHNR, FQNEAQ (reference sequence). The CDR3 extends over 15 amino acids. The CDR3, as DNA: TGTGCCAGCAGGGATACTAGCGGTACTAACAATGAGCAGTTCTTC. Its protein is CASRDTSGTNNEQFF.

V usage is TRBV6-5 and J usage is TRBJ1-2; 7 bases map to TRBD1. This CDR3 contains 15 residues. The V segment lost 0 bases and the J segment 7 bases; nucleotides outside the gene matches: 8. Per the germline V gene, CDR1 is MNHEY and CDR2 is SVGAGI. The CDR3, as DNA: TGTGCCAGCAGTTACTCGGAAGAGGGGGCCTTTGGCTACACCTTC. Its protein product is CASSYSEEGAFGYTF.

The V and J genes are TRBV7-6 and TRBJ1-2; D possibly corresponds to TRBD1 (6 bases). Trimming cost V 5 bases and J 6 bases, with 13 bases left between them. The CDR3 spans 13 residues. Germline V CDR1 and CDR2: SGHVS, FNYEAQ. The CDR3 region is CASSTRNRDGYTF. CDR3 sequence (DNA): TGTGCCAGCAGCACGCGAAACAGGGATGGCTACACCTTC.

The DNA of the CDR3 is TGTGCCAGCAGTTACATAACAGGGGGCGCCCGGTCCCTCCACTTT. It encodes CASSYITGGARSLHF. The V call is TRBV27, the J call TRBJ1-6; 9 bases line up with TRBD1. V shed 4 bases and J 14 bases; nucleotides not matched to a gene: 12. The germline gives CDR1 MNHEY, CDR2 SMNVEV (reference sequence). This CDR3 comprises 15 residues.

The J gene is TRBJ2-1, the V gene TRBV5-1, with 10 bases identical to TRBD2. Unmatched junction bases numbered 3, after V lost 1 base and J lost 5 bases. Looked up from germline, CDR1 is SGHRS and CDR2 is YFSETQ. The CDR3 length is 15 residues. The CDR3 here is CASSLTSGANNEQFF. The CDR3 DNA follows: TGCGCCAGCAGCTTGACTAGCGGGGCTAACAATGAGCAGTTCTTC.